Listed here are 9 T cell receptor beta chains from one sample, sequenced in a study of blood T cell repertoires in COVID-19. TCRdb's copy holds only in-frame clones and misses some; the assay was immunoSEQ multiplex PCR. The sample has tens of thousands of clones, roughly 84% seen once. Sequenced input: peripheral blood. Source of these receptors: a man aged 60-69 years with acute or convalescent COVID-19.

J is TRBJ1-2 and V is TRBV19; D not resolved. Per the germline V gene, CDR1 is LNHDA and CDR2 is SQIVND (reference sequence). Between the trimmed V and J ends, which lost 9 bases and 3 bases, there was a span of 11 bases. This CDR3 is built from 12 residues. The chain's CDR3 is CASSDLYYGYTF. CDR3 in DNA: TGTGCCAGCTCGGACTTATACTATGGCTACACCTTC. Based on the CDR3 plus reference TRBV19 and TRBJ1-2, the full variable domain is DGGITQSPKYLFRKEGQNVTLSCEQNLNHDAMYWYRQDPGQGLRLIYYSQIVNDFQKGDIAEGYSVSREKKESFPLTVTSAQKNPTAFYLCASSDLYYGYTFGSGTRLTVV.

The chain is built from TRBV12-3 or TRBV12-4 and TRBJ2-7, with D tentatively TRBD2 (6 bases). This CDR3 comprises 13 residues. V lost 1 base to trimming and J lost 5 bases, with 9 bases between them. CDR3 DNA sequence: TGTGCCAGCAGTTTAGGGGGGGTCGACGAGCAGTACGTC. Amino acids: CASSLGGVDEQYV.

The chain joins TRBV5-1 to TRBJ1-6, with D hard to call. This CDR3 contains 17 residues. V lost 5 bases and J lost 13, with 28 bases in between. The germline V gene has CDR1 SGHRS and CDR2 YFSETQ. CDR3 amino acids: CASSYLPPPLAPLPLHF. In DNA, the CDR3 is TGCGCCAGCAGTTATCTTCCCCCGCCGTTGGCTCCTTTGCCCCTCCACTTT.

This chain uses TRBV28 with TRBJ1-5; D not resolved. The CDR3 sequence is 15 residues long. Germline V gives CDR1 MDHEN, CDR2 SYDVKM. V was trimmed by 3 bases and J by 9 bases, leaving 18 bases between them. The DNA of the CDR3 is TGTGCCAGCAGTTTGTCCGGGATCAGCGGGAGGCCCCAGCATTTT. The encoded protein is CASSLSGISGRPQHF.

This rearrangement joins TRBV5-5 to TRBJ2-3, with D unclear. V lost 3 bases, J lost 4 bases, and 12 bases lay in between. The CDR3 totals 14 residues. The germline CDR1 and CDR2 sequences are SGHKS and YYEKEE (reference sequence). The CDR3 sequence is CASSYILGADTQYF. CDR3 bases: TGTGCCAGCAGCTACATCCTGGGCGCAGATACGCAGTATTTT.

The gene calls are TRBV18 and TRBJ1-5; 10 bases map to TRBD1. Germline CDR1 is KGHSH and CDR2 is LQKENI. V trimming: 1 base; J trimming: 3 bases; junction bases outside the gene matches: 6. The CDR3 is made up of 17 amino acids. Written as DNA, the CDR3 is TGTGCCAGCTCACCACTGCCCGGGACAGGGGACAATCAGCCCCAGCATTTT. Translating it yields CASSPLPGTGDNQPQHF.

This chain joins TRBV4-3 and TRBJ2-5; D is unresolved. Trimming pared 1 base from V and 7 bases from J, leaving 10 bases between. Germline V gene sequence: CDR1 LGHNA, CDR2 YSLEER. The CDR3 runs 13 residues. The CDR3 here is CASSQGIPGTQYF. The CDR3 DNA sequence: TGCGCCAGCAGCCAAGGGATCCCGGGGACCCAGTACTTC.

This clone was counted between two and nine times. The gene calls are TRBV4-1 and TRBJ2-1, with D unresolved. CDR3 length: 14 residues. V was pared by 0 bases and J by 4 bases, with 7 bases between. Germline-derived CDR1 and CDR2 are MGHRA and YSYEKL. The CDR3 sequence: CASSQDGQYNEQFF. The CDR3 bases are TGCGCCAGCAGCCAAGATGGCCAGTACAATGAGCAGTTCTTC.

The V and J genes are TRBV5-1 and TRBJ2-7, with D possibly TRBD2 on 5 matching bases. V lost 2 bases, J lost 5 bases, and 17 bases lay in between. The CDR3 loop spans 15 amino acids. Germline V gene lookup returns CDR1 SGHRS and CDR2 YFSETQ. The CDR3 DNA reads TGCGCCAGCAGCTTTCGGGCGGGCCCCAAGGACGAGCAGTACGTC. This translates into CASSFRAGPKDEQYV.